This T cell receptor (beta chain) derives from a study of post-analysis software for immune sequencing data. CDR3 size: 16 residues. V lost 4 bases, J lost 1 base, and 8 bases stayed unmatched. CDR1 is KGHSH and CDR2 is LQKENI in the germline V gene. Prepared TCR beta cDNA libraries contained unique molecular identifiers. MiXCR was run by TCRdb on the PCR reads, yielding one entry per CDR3 protein. The sample lists fewer than 700,000 distinct CDR3 sequences, around 44% occurring once. Study findings and constraints: There were five or six TRBV segments more frequent in patients than controls, and TRBV5-6, TRBV5-1 and TRBV20-1 were among them. The study found significantly lower normalized Chao1 diversity in multiple sclerosis patients than in controls.

Notes on this clonotype: Its target is not known.

Sequences were obtained from blood. This receptor was identified in a girl between 10 and 17 years old with multiple sclerosis. The chain links TRBV18 to TRBJ2-3, with 7 bases lining up with TRBD1. CDR3 loop: CASSLKQGYGTDTQYF. DNA of the CDR3: TGTGCCAGCTCACTGAAACAGGGGTATGGCACAGATACGCAGTATTTT.